This T cell receptor (beta chain) was captured by sequencing in a study of CD8 T cells in ankylosing spondylitis. General observations from the study: Reports of some motif variants in reactive arthritis synovial fluid and blood predate this one. The authors found the disease-linked clones to be CD8+ and relatively rare in peripheral blood.

Scientists made TCR beta libraries using quantitative 5'-RACE with molecular barcodes. Via MiXCR, TCRdb re-called the 5' RACE reads, giving one row per CDR3 protein. Among under 300,000 distinct CDR3 sequences listed, about 10% were seen once. This clonotype was seen ten or more times. As yet, its antigen is unknown. V shed 1 base and J shed 3 bases, with 9 bases lying between them. CDR3 length: 15 residues. Germline loops: CDR1 LNHNV, CDR2 YYDKDF (reference sequence). The TCR comes from a male donor with ankylosing spondylitis or in good health (not recorded which). Sequencing was done on a sample of blood, either unsorted or a sorted T cell fraction (not recorded which). The rearrangement links TRBV15 to TRBJ2-2, with D perhaps TRBD1 (5 bases). The CDR3 DNA sequence: TGTGCCACCAGCAGAGTACAGGCGGACACCGGGGAGCTGTTTTTT. This codes for CATSRVQADTGELFF. Together with reference TRBV15 and TRBJ2-2, the CDR3 gives the full variable domain: DAMVIQNPRYQVTQFGKPVTLSCSQTLNHNVMYWYQQKSSQAPKLLFHYYDKDFNNEADTPDNFQSRRPNTSFCFLDIRSPGLGDTAMYLCATSRVQADTGELFFGEGSRLTVL.